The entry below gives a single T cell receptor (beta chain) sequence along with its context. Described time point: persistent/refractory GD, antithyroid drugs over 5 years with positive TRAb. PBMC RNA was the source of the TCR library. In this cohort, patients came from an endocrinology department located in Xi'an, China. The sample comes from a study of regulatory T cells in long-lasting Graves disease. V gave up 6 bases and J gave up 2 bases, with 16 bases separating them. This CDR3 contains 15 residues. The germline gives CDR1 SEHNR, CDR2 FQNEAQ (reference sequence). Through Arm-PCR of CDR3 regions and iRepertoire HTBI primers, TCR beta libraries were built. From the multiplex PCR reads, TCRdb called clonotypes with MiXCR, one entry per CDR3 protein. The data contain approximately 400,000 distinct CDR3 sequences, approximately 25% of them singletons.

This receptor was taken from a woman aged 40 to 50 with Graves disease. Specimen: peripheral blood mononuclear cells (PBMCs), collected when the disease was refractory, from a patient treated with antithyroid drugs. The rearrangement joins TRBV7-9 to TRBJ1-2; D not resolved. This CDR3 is CASRLPQGFNYGYTF. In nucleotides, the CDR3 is TGTGCCAGCAGGTTGCCCCAAGGTTTCAACTATGGCTACACCTTC.